This TCR beta chain was profiled in a study of shared clonotypes between healthy human individuals. CDR3 size: 14 residues. Deletions cut 4 bases from V and 2 bases from J, with 13 bases between. Germline CDR1 reads SGHNT; CDR2 reads YYREEE (reference sequence). Sequencing used immunoSEQ multiplex PCR; TCRdb keeps in-frame clones, though not all of them. The sample holds approximately 1.5 million clones, about 98.5% seen once. The TCR sequence derives from a man between 25 and 39 years old in good health. The chain couples TRBV5-4 to TRBJ2-7, with D possibly being TRBD2 (7 bases). Sequences were obtained from naive CD4+ T cells sorted from blood. The subset was: CD45RA+ positively selected. The CDR3 protein is CASSGGGGPYEQYF. The CDR3 DNA is TGTGCCAGCAGCGGGGGCGGGGGACCCTACGAGCAGTACTTC.